One sample yielded the 25 T cell receptor beta chains listed below, sequenced in a study of identical twins. Each CDR3 protein gets one entry after TCRdb re-called the 5' RACE reads with MiXCR. Altogether under 800,000 distinct CDR3 sequences are present, around 20% being singletons, with the ten largest covering about 4.5%. Separately, the same data were catalogued under a study of T cells expressing NK-cell markers.

The sample was PBMCs. These receptors all stem from a woman younger than 35 in good health.

DNA for the CDR3: TGCAGCGTTGATGAAGGGGCGGACGAGCAGTACTTC. Protein sequence: CSVDEGADEQYF. This rearrangement joins TRBV29-1 to TRBJ2-7; possibly TRBD1 for D (5 bases). The V gene lost 3 bases and the J gene lost 5 bases, with 11 bases spanning the gap. The CDR3 has 12 residues. CDR1 and CDR2 (germline): SQVTM, ANQGSEA.

This clonotype was picked up one time. The chain recombines TRBV18 with TRBJ2-3; D remains unclear. The CDR3 is 13 amino acids. Germline CDR1 reads KGHSH; CDR2 reads LQKENI. V shed 2 bases and J shed 8 bases, with 11 bases lying between them. CDR3 loop: CASSPSDMGTQYF. CDR3 nucleotides: TGTGCCAGCTCACCATCGGATATGGGTACGCAGTATTTT.

This clonotype was picked up a small number of times. The chain combines TRBV3-1 with TRBJ2-7; 9 bases line up with TRBD2. CDR1 is LGHDT, CDR2 YNNKEL, per germline (reference sequence). Trimming removed 4 bases from V and 7 bases from J; junction bases left unmatched: 11. The CDR3 has 15 amino acids. DNA for the CDR3: TGTGCCAGCAGCCCATATGCGGGGGGGCCCCGGGAGCAGTACTTC. Amino acids: CASSPYAGGPREQYF.

A word on this clonotype: It may be a read error: a sequence one base away is much more abundant. The CDR3 DNA is TGCGCCAGCAGCCCCACTACCCTCTACAATGAGCAGTTCTTC. Protein sequence: CASSPTTLYNEQFF. This rearrangement joins TRBV5-1 to TRBJ2-1; D is ambiguous. The germline CDR1 and CDR2 sequences are SGHRS and YFSETQ. This CDR3 has 14 amino acids. V was pared by 4 bases and J by 3 bases, with 11 bases between.

In this sample, this clonotype turned up a few times. The chain combines TRBV20-1 with TRBJ2-1, with 7 bases that match TRBD1. The CDR3 consists of 14 residues. The germline gives CDR1 DFQATT, CDR2 SNEGSKA (reference sequence). With 6 bases clipped from V and 2 bases from J, the junction kept 7 bases outside the gene matches. The CDR3 spells CSAGTESTYNEQFF. CDR3 nucleotides: TGCAGTGCCGGGACAGAGAGTACCTACAATGAGCAGTTCTTC.

This clonotype was seen at least ten times. The J gene is TRBJ1-5, the V gene TRBV7-8; D is uncertain. V was shortened by 1 base and J by 4 bases, with 14 bases between the two germline ends. The CDR3 totals 16 residues. Germline CDR1 is SGHVS and CDR2 is FQNEAQ. CDR3 loop: CASSLGSHGANQPQHF. CDR3 DNA sequence: TGTGCCAGCAGCTTAGGTAGTCACGGCGCAAATCAGCCCCAGCATTTT.

This chain links TRBV10-3 with TRBJ2-3; D is tentatively TRBD1 or TRBD2 (5 bases each). The V gene lost 7 bases and the J gene lost 2 bases, with 13 bases spanning the gap. Germline values: CDR1 ENHRY, CDR2 SYGVKD. The length of the CDR3 is 14 residues. The CDR3 nucleotides read TGTGCCATCACCCCGGGGCCCCCCACAGATACGCAGTATTTT. Translation gives CAITPGPPTDTQYF.

The chain couples TRBV15 to TRBJ2-7; 8 bases match TRBD1. The CDR3 has 14 residues. Looked up from germline, CDR1 is LNHNV and CDR2 is YYDKDF (reference sequence). Unmatched junction bases numbered 8, after V lost 5 bases and J lost 5 bases. CDR3 loop: CATSSRTGKDEQYF. The CDR3 DNA is TGTGCCACCAGCTCAAGGACAGGGAAGGACGAGCAGTACTTC. Supplemented by reference TRBV15 and TRBJ2-7, the full variable domain reads DAMVIQNPRYQVTQFGKPVTLSCSQTLNHNVMYWYQQKSSQAPKLLFHYYDKDFNNEADTPDNFQSRRPNTSFCFLDIRSPGLGDTAMYLCATSSRTGKDEQYFGPGTRLTVT.

This chain connects TRBV9 to TRBJ2-6; TRBD1 aligns across 7 bases. CDR1 and CDR2 (germline): SGDLS, YYNGEE. This CDR3 spans 19 amino acids. The ends lost 3 bases at V and 2 bases at J; junction bases unmatched: 14. The CDR3 loop is CASSGRQGREHPGANVLTF. CDR3 DNA sequence: TGTGCCAGCAGCGGCAGACAGGGTCGGGAACATCCTGGGGCCAACGTCCTGACTTTC.

The table lists this clonotype with a few counts. CDR3 amino acids: CASSPSPPGEQYF. The CDR3 DNA follows: TGTGCCAGCTCACCTTCTCCCCCGGGCGAGCAGTACTTC. V is TRBV18 and J is TRBJ2-7; D unclear. The length of the CDR3 is 13 residues. Trimming shortened V by 3 bases and J by 6 bases, and 12 bases separated the two germline ends. CDR1 and CDR2 from the germline V gene are KGHSH and LQKENI.

In regard to this clonotype: A junction end diverges from the germline sequence, so it may reflect a read error. Here the CDR3 DNA reads TGCAGTGCTATTAGACAGCAAGAGACCCGGTACTTC. Protein product: CSAIRQQETRYF. The chain joins TRBV20-1 to TRBJ2-5; D might be TRBD1 (5 bases). CDR3 length: 12 amino acids. Looked up from germline, CDR1 is DFQATT and CDR2 is SNEGSKA (reference sequence).

The J gene is TRBJ2-6, the V gene TRBV10-3, with a tentative D call TRBD2 (5 bases). V gave up 7 bases and J gave up 0 bases, with 13 bases separating them. Germline assignment: CDR1 ENHRY and CDR2 SYGVKD. This CDR3 has 16 amino acids. CDR3 protein: CAIKREWGSGANVLTF. The CDR3 DNA sequence: TGTGCCATCAAAAGGGAGTGGGGCTCTGGGGCCAACGTCCTGACTTTC.

This clonotype has a handful of counts. The V and J genes are TRBV29-1 and TRBJ2-2; D possibly corresponds to TRBD1 (6 bases). In germline, CDR1 is SQVTM, CDR2 ANQGSEA. This CDR3 region has 18 residues. Trimming pared 4 bases from V and 1 base from J, leaving 22 bases between. The CDR3 DNA reads as TGCAGCGTTGGGCCCCCCCACAGGGTAACGGGGAACACCGGGGAGCTGTTTTTT. It codes for CSVGPPHRVTGNTGELFF.

The J gene is TRBJ2-7, the V gene TRBV6-1; 7 nucleotides line up with TRBD1. CDR1 and CDR2 (germline): MNHNS, SASEGT. The junction had 8 bases not matched to a gene; V was cut back by 6 bases and J by 6 bases. The CDR3 spans 13 residues. CDR3 loop: CASRPLNRGEQYF. As DNA, the CDR3 is TGTGCCAGCAGACCACTCAACAGGGGCGAGCAGTACTTC.

The V call is TRBV20-1, the J call TRBJ2-5, with 10 bases identical to TRBD1. With 1 base clipped from V and 5 bases from J, the junction kept 10 bases outside the gene matches. Looked up from germline, CDR1 is DFQATT and CDR2 is SNEGSKA (reference sequence). The CDR3 sequence is 16 residues long. The CDR3 DNA follows: TGCAGTGCTAGAGCTACCGGGACAGGGGTGGGTGAGACCCAGTACTTC. Its protein product is CSARATGTGVGETQYF.

The chain carries TRBV19 and TRBJ1-2; D remains ambiguous. Germline CDR1 and CDR2: LNHDA and SQIVND (reference sequence). This CDR3 contains 13 residues. Trimming took 5 bases from V and 5 from J, leaving 12 bases between them. CDR3 sequence: CASSLGPPYGYTF. CDR3 DNA: TGTGCCAGTAGTCTAGGCCCGCCTTATGGCTACACCTTC.

CDR3 in amino acids: CASRFRGDTGELFF. The CDR3 DNA reads as TGCGCCAGCAGGTTCAGGGGGGACACCGGGGAGCTGTTTTTT. This chain connects TRBV4-1 to TRBJ2-2; the D gene is possibly TRBD1 (7 bases). Germline-derived CDR1 and CDR2 are MGHRA and YSYEKL. V was cut by 6 bases and J by 3 bases, with 11 bases left in between. The CDR3 loop spans 14 amino acids.

The rearrangement uses TRBV6-5 and TRBJ2-1; no clear D gene. The V end lost 0 bases, the J end lost 9 bases, and 9 bases lay between the germline ends. The CDR3 has 13 residues. The germline gives CDR1 MNHEY, CDR2 SVGAGI. CDR3 sequence reads: CASSYSGKGEQFF. The CDR3 DNA is TGTGCCAGCAGTTACTCGGGGAAGGGTGAGCAGTTCTTC.

In this sample, this clonotype turned up a few times. V gene TRBV5-1 combines with J gene TRBJ2-1, with a possible D match to TRBD1 (6 bases). V lost 2 bases to trimming and J lost 0 bases, with 21 bases between them. The CDR3 totals 19 residues. CDR1 is SGHRS, CDR2 YFSETQ, per germline. CDR3 DNA: TGCGCCAGCAGCTTCGTTCCCGTTTCGGACAGAAGCTCCTACAATGAGCAGTTCTTC. Amino acid sequence: CASSFVPVSDRSSYNEQFF.

The rearrangement uses TRBV20-1 and TRBJ2-3; 13 nucleotides align to TRBD2. J gave up 2 bases and V 5 bases, and 7 bases lay outside the gene matches. There are 16 residues in the CDR3. Germline V gene sequence: CDR1 DFQATT, CDR2 SNEGSKA (reference sequence). CDR3: CSAAPGLAGITDTQYF. The DNA of the CDR3 is TGCAGTGCTGCCCCGGGACTAGCGGGGATCACAGATACGCAGTATTTT.

This clonotype was counted a few times. This sequence joins TRBV3-1 and TRBJ1-3; the D is unclear. The CDR3 runs to 13 residues. Germline lookup yields CDR1 LGHDT and CDR2 YNNKEL (reference sequence). V shed 4 bases and J shed 3 bases, with 7 bases lying between them. The CDR3, as DNA: TGTGCCAGCAGCCGGGGTGATGGAAACACCATATATTTT. Its protein product is CASSRGDGNTIYF.

This clonotype came up many times. The V gene is TRBV29-1, the J gene TRBJ2-5, with D perhaps matching TRBD1 (6 bases). The CDR3 consists of 11 residues. V was cut by 7 bases and J by 2 bases, with 8 bases left in between. Germline V gives CDR1 SQVTM, CDR2 ANQGSEA. CDR3 sequence: CSGGQQETQYF. The CDR3 DNA reads as TGCAGCGGTGGACAGCAAGAGACCCAGTACTTC.

The rearrangement joins TRBV20-1 to TRBJ1-5; D ambiguous. V was clipped by 5 bases and J by 0 bases, with 5 bases between them. The CDR3 runs to 12 residues. The germline gives CDR1 DFQATT, CDR2 SNEGSKA (reference sequence). The CDR3 coding sequence is TGCAGTGCTGGGAATAGCAATCAGCCCCAGCATTTT. Translated: CSAGNSNQPQHF.

The chain has TRBV20-1 and TRBJ2-4; TRBD2 agrees at 12 bases. The V gene end was trimmed by 2 bases and the J gene end by 4 bases; junction bases not matched to a gene: 3. From germline, CDR1 is DFQATT and CDR2 SNEGSKA (reference sequence). The CDR3 consists of 15 residues. CDR3 in amino acids: CSARPGLAGKNIQYF. Written as DNA, the CDR3 is TGCAGTGCTAGACCTGGACTAGCGGGAAAAAACATTCAGTACTTC.

This clonotype was observed a handful of times. CDR3 amino acids: CAISGAGVNNEQFF. The CDR3, as DNA: TGTGCCATCAGTGGGGCGGGAGTAAACAATGAGCAGTTCTTC. The J gene is TRBJ2-1, the V gene TRBV10-3; 7 nucleotides agree with TRBD2. This CDR3 is 14 amino acids long. Per the germline V gene, CDR1 is ENHRY and CDR2 is SYGVKD. V trimming: 4 bases; J trimming: 5 bases; junction bases outside the gene matches: 5.